Following are 30 T cell receptor beta chains from one sample sequenced in a study of Ad26.COV2.S vaccination and SARS-CoV-2 variants. Noted treatment: around 19 received Ad26.COV2.S at low or high dose, single or two shots; roughly five received placebo; per-sample allocation not given. Sampling was done on day 63 after the first vaccine or placebo injection. Method: immunoSEQ multiplex PCR; TCRdb's copy keeps in-frame clones and lacks some. The sample contains around 300,000 clones, about 86% of which appear only once. The specimen comprised peripheral blood, sampled in a trial of Ad26.COV2.S vaccine versus placebo. The receptor source for this set is a person between 18 and 65 years old who received the Ad26.COV2.S COVID-19 vaccine or a placebo.

The table lists this clone with a count of one. This chain's CDR3 is CASRIIGTTEAFF. The CDR3, as DNA: TGTGCCAGTAGAATTATAGGTACCACTGAAGCTTTCTTT. The chain couples TRBV19 to TRBJ1-1; D is unresolved. The CDR3 is 13 residues long. Germline-derived CDR1 and CDR2 are LNHDA and SQIVND (reference sequence). The ends were cut back, 6 bases at V and 4 bases at J, with 12 bases in the middle.

The genes are TRBV10-3 and TRBJ1-5; D gene uncertain. Trimming took 9 bases from V and 1 from J, leaving 7 bases between them. The CDR3 covers 12 residues. Germline loops: CDR1 ENHRY, CDR2 SYGVKD. In DNA, the CDR3 is TGTGCCATAGCCGAGAGCAATCAGCCCCAGCATTTT. The encoded protein is CAIAESNQPQHF.

V and J are TRBV9 and TRBJ2-3; TRBD1 matches at 8 bases. The CDR3 length is 14 residues. Trimming cost V 5 bases and J 0 bases; bases outside gene matches: 2. Per the germline V gene, CDR1 is SGDLS and CDR2 is YYNGEE. CDR3 loop: CASRRTGSTDTQYF. The CDR3 coding sequence is TGTGCCAGCAGGAGGACAGGGAGCACAGATACGCAGTATTTT.

The V gene is TRBV4-1, the J gene TRBJ2-5, with D uncertain. Germline CDR1 MGHRA, CDR2 YSYEKL. This CDR3 contains 14 residues. The ends were cut back, 1 base at V and 5 bases at J, with 11 bases in the middle. This CDR3 is CASSQVSGPETQYF. CDR3 in DNA: TGCGCCAGCAGCCAAGTTTCCGGGCCGGAGACCCAGTACTTC.

The rearrangement uses TRBV7-8 and TRBJ2-7; TRBD1 matches at 10 bases. From germline, CDR1 is SGHVS and CDR2 FQNEAQ. This CDR3 is built from 15 residues. The trim removed 5 bases at V and 4 bases at J, leaving 8 bases unmatched. CDR3 sequence (DNA): TGTGCCAGCAGCCCCCCGGGACAGGGGATTTACGAGCAGTACTTC. This gives the protein CASSPPGQGIYEQYF.

The chain joins TRBV4-3 to TRBJ1-5; no reliable D call. The germline CDR1 and CDR2 sequences are LGHNA and YSLEER. V lost 6 bases to trimming and J lost 2 bases, with 8 bases between them. The CDR3 has 13 amino acids. CDR3 sequence (DNA): TGCGCCAGCAGTAGTAATCGCAATCAGCCCCAGCATTTT. Its translation is CASSSNRNQPQHF.

This sequence joins TRBV3-1 (or the pseudogene TRBV3-2) and TRBJ2-3, with TRBD1 identical over 8 bases. This CDR3 is 14 amino acids long. From germline, CDR1 is LGHDT and CDR2 YNNKEL (reference sequence). V shed 4 bases, J shed 3 bases, and the junction held 3 bases outside the gene matches. The CDR3 protein is CASSPRTGTDTQYF. The CDR3 region has the DNA TGTGCCAGCAGCCCGAGGACAGGGACAGATACGCAGTATTTT.

The V gene is TRBV6-5, the J gene TRBJ1-2; D call uncertain. V dropped 5 bases and J dropped 4 bases, with 17 bases sitting between them. The V gene's germline CDR1 is MNHEY and CDR2 SVGAGI. The CDR3 sequence is 15 residues long. The CDR3 protein is CASSLGLPSLYGYTF. The CDR3 coding sequence is TGTGCCAGCAGTCTCGGACTTCCAAGCCTCTATGGCTACACCTTC.

This chain uses TRBV28 with TRBJ1-6, with D tentatively TRBD1 (5 bases). The CDR3 has 15 amino acids. Germline V CDR1 and CDR2: MDHEN, SYDVKM. The V end was cut by 6 bases, the J end by 5 bases, with 14 bases between. The CDR3 nucleotides are TGTGCCAGCAGACCTGACAGAGAGCATAATTCACCCCTCCACTTT. As protein: CASRPDREHNSPLHF.

This chain joins TRBV5-6 and TRBJ2-4; 8 nucleotides agree with TRBD2. CDR1 SGHDT and CDR2 YYEEEE come from the germline V gene. Trimming cost V 4 bases and J 0 bases; bases outside gene matches: 6. The CDR3 extends over 16 amino acids. The CDR3 DNA is TGTGCCAGCAGCCCGGGAGCGGGGGAAGCCAAAAACATTCAGTACTTC. This translates into CASSPGAGEAKNIQYF.

The chain couples TRBV11-2 to TRBJ2-7; perhaps TRBD1 as D (5 bases). The CDR3 has 12 residues. The germline CDR1 and CDR2 sequences are SGHAT and FQNNGV. V was clipped by 1 base and J by 6 bases, with 7 bases between them. CDR3 loop: CASSLAGREQYF. In DNA form, the CDR3 reads TGTGCCAGCAGCTTAGCAGGGCGCGAGCAGTACTTC. Together with reference TRBV11-2 and TRBJ2-7, the CDR3 gives the full variable domain: EAGVAQSPRYKIIEKRQSVAFWCNPISGHATLYWYQQILGQGPKLLIQFQNNGVVDDSQLPKDRFSAERLKGVDSTLKIQPAKLEDSAVYLCASSLAGREQYFGPGTRLTVT.

The V gene is TRBV19, the J gene TRBJ2-1, with TRBD1 identical over 7 bases. After removal of 3 bases from V and 3 bases from J, the junction contained 5 bases not matched to a gene. Germline values: CDR1 LNHDA, CDR2 SQIVND (reference sequence). This CDR3 comprises 15 residues. CDR3 region: CASSMTGLDYNEQFF. The CDR3 nucleotides are TGTGCCAGTAGTATGACAGGGTTAGACTACAATGAGCAGTTCTTC.

The genes are TRBV28 and TRBJ2-2; a possible D gene is TRBD1 (6 bases). Germline V CDR1 and CDR2: MDHEN, SYDVKM. The CDR3 sequence is 13 residues long. Trimming shortened V by 7 bases and J by 1 base, and 7 bases separated the two germline ends. The CDR3 nucleotides are TGTGCCAGCATACAGGGGAACACCGGGGAGCTGTTTTTT. This encodes CASIQGNTGELFF.

The rearrangement joins TRBV7-3 to TRBJ2-3, with 7 bases aligning to TRBD1. The germline CDR1 and CDR2 sequences are SGHTA and FQGTGA. Germline trimming cut 1 base from V and 4 bases from J; bases unmatched to any gene: 5. CDR3 length equals 15 residues. In DNA form, the CDR3 reads TGTGCCAGCAGCTTAAGTGGGGACAGAGCAGATACGCAGTATTTT. It yields the protein CASSLSGDRADTQYF.

The V call is TRBV27, the J call TRBJ2-2, with 13 bases fitting TRBD2. The CDR3 extends over 16 amino acids. V lost 8 bases, J lost 4 bases, and 7 bases stayed unmatched. The germline V gene has CDR1 MNHEY and CDR2 SMNVEV (reference sequence). This chain's CDR3 is CASGRLAGGVTGELFF. The CDR3 region has the DNA TGTGCCAGCGGAAGACTAGCGGGAGGAGTCACCGGGGAGCTGTTTTTT.

V usage is TRBV28 and J usage is TRBJ1-4; D unresolved. The CDR3 spans 16 residues. Trimming took off 3 bases at V and 7 bases at J, with 18 bases between the two ends. Germline V CDR1 and CDR2: MDHEN, SYDVKM. CDR3 in amino acids: CASSFGSRGLGEKLFF. The CDR3 DNA sequence: TGTGCCAGCAGTTTTGGGTCGAGAGGGTTAGGTGAAAAACTGTTTTTT.

The chain is built from TRBV7-9 and TRBJ2-5, with 8 bases lining up with TRBD1. CDR1 is SEHNR and CDR2 is FQNEAQ in the germline V gene (reference sequence). The trim removed 4 bases at V and 4 bases at J, leaving 5 bases unmatched. The CDR3 is 14 amino acids. The CDR3 DNA follows: TGTGCCAGCAGCTCCTCGGACAGGGTAGAGACCCAGTACTTC. Translation: CASSSSDRVETQYF.

In this sample, this clone turned up once. This chain connects TRBV28 to TRBJ1-2; no firm D call. Germline CDR1 reads MDHEN; CDR2 reads SYDVKM. CDR3 length equals 14 residues. Trimming cost V 7 bases and J 6 bases, with 18 bases left between them. The CDR3 DNA reads TGTGCCAGCAAATTGGAAGGGATTGCACATGGCTACACCTTC. Translated: CASKLEGIAHGYTF.

This rearrangement joins TRBV19 to TRBJ2-2, with 9 bases that match TRBD1. Losses at the gene ends were 5 bases for V and 4 bases for J; bases not matched to a gene: 5. The CDR3 spans 15 residues. CDR1 is LNHDA, CDR2 SQIVND, per germline (reference sequence). CDR3 region: CASSPGQGSTGELFF. CDR3 DNA: TGTGCCAGTAGTCCGGGACAGGGAAGCACCGGGGAGCTGTTTTTT.

In DNA form, the CDR3 reads TGTGCCAGCAGTCTAGACACCGGGTCTCCTAAGGCAGCGGAGACCCAGTACTTC. This sequence encodes CASSLDTGSPKAAETQYF. The chain employs TRBV21-1 and TRBJ2-5. TRBV21-1 is a pseudogene. CDR3 length: 18 residues.

The chain employs TRBV9 and TRBJ2-5, with 15 bases aligning to TRBD2. Looked up from germline, CDR1 is SGDLS and CDR2 is YYNGEE. V trimming: 4 bases; J trimming: 5 bases; junction bases outside the gene matches: 12. This CDR3 contains 18 residues. The CDR3 region is CASSSIPGTSGGRETQYF. In DNA, the CDR3 is TGTGCCAGCAGCTCCATCCCCGGGACTAGCGGGGGGAGGGAGACCCAGTACTTC.

The V gene is TRBV4-1, the J gene TRBJ2-7; D gene ambiguous. The CDR3 is 15 amino acids. With 1 base removed from V and 3 bases from J, the gap between germline ends came to 13 bases. Germline V gives CDR1 MGHRA, CDR2 YSYEKL. The CDR3 DNA sequence: TGCGCCAGCAGCCAAGCGCCCGGCGGTGGCTACGAGCAGTACTTC. Amino acids: CASSQAPGGGYEQYF.

The gene calls are TRBV7-8 and TRBJ1-1; D remains unclear. V was shortened by 5 bases and J by 5 bases, with 18 bases between the two germline ends. This CDR3 comprises 15 residues. Per the germline V gene, CDR1 is SGHVS and CDR2 is FQNEAQ. CDR3 DNA sequence: TGTGCCAGCAGCCGAGAGGCCGGTCGTCGAACTGAAGCTTTCTTT. Protein product: CASSREAGRRTEAFF.

This chain joins TRBV18 and TRBJ1-5; a possible D gene is TRBD1 (5 bases). The V end lost 4 bases, the J end lost 7 bases, and 14 bases lay between the germline ends. The germline gives CDR1 KGHSH, CDR2 LQKENI. This CDR3 spans 14 amino acids. The CDR3: CASSLQNGDQPQHF. As DNA, the CDR3 is TGTGCCAGCTCACTTCAGAATGGGGACCAGCCCCAGCATTTT.

V is TRBV14 and J is TRBJ2-1, with D perhaps TRBD2 (6 bases). Germline lookup yields CDR1 SGHDN and CDR2 FVKESK. Trimming removed 4 bases from V and 4 bases from J, with 20 bases in between. The CDR3 extends over 17 amino acids. This chain's CDR3 is CASSPYRYGTHYNEQFF. The CDR3 DNA is TGTGCCAGCAGCCCTTACCGATACGGGACTCATTACAATGAGCAGTTCTTC.

V usage is TRBV3-1 (or the pseudogene TRBV3-2) and J usage is TRBJ2-1, with unresolved D. Germline-derived CDR1 and CDR2 are LGHDT and YNNKEL (reference sequence). V lost 3 bases and J lost 9, with 12 bases in between. CDR3 length: 13 residues. In DNA form, the CDR3 reads TGTGCCAGCAGCCAGTATCGAGGCGGTGAGCAGTTCTTC. Its protein is CASSQYRGGEQFF.

The chain links TRBV4-1 to TRBJ1-3, with 8 bases lining up with TRBD1. Trimming cost V 4 bases and J 0 bases; bases outside gene matches: 5. From germline, CDR1 is MGHRA and CDR2 YSYEKL. The CDR3 covers 16 residues. DNA for the CDR3: TGCGCCAGCAGCCCGGGACAGGCATACTCTGGAAACACCATATATTTT. Protein product: CASSPGQAYSGNTIYF.

The rearrangement joins TRBV4-3 to TRBJ2-7; TRBD1 matches at 7 bases. The ends lost 0 bases at V and 3 bases at J; junction bases unmatched: 5. CDR1 and CDR2 from the germline V gene are LGHNA and YSLEER. The CDR3 has 15 amino acids. The CDR3 nucleotides read TGCGCCAGCAGCCAAGAAGGGGACAGTTACTACGAGCAGTACTTC. Translated, it gives CASSQEGDSYYEQYF.

The table lists this clone with a count of one. The CDR3 is CASSGRGGVEGQPQHF. CDR3 bases: TGTGCCAGCAGTGGCCGTGGGGGCGTGGAAGGTCAGCCCCAGCATTTT. This chain links TRBV6-6 with TRBJ1-5; possibly TRBD1 for D (6 bases). Germline values: CDR1 MNHNY, CDR2 SVGAGI (reference sequence). Trimming shortened V by 5 bases and J by 6 bases, and 20 bases separated the two germline ends. This CDR3 comprises 16 residues.

The chain recombines TRBV24-1 with TRBJ2-1; no reliable D call. Trimming stripped 3 bases from V and 6 bases from J, with 14 bases between. This CDR3 is built from 15 residues. Germline assignment: CDR1 KGHDR and CDR2 SFDVKD. The CDR3 DNA follows: TGTGCCACCAGTGATCCCTCAACCGTAGGCAATGAGCAGTTCTTC. Its protein is CATSDPSTVGNEQFF.